This T cell receptor (beta chain) originates from a study of beta chain features in type 1 diabetes. Study-wide context: The patient and healthy donor groups were comparable for age, gender and cell yields.

Sequenced material consisted of expressed TCRB transcripts (all of the isolated RNA was reverse transcribed). Data came from immunoSEQ multiplex PCR; TCRdb stores just in-frame clones and leaves some out. This sample has roughly 140,000 clones, with more than 9.5% found just once. Stem cell-like memory, regulatory, central memory and naive CD4+ cells were sorted via CD45RO/CCR7/CD25/CD127/CD95/CD27. Once sorted, every population was more than 95% pure. General study points: Moderately but significantly shorter TCRB CDR3s were found in Type 1 diabetes patients in all four CD4+ subsets.

With respect to this clone: Its cognate antigen is unknown.

The CDR3 is 15 amino acids. The trim removed 1 base at V and 6 bases at J, leaving 6 bases unmatched. In germline, CDR1 is LNHDA, CDR2 SQIVND (reference sequence). J is TRBJ1-1 and V is TRBV19; 9 bases are a match to TRBD1. The sample was central memory CD4+ T cells from blood. This receptor was obtained from a man younger than 35 in good health. The CDR3 region is CASSIVGQGSAEAFF. The CDR3 coding sequence is TGTGCCAGTAGTATAGTGGGACAGGGATCCGCTGAAGCTTTCTTT.